What follows are 30 T cell receptor beta chains derived from one specimen sequenced in a study of blood T cell repertoires in COVID-19. This table comes from immunoSEQ multiplex PCR, and its TCRdb copy is limited to in-frame clones, with some not included. The data contain 220,000 or so clones, 80% to 90% of them singletons. The sequenced sample was peripheral blood. Receptor source: a man aged 50-60 years who had recovered from COVID-19.

In this sample, this clone turned up once. The V gene is TRBV28, the J gene TRBJ2-1, with 8 bases fitting TRBD2. V trimming: 2 bases; J trimming: 12 bases; junction bases outside the gene matches: 0. The CDR3 has 11 amino acids. Per germline, CDR1 MDHEN and CDR2 SYDVKM. The CDR3 spells CASSLGLAQFF. Written as DNA, the CDR3 is TGTGCCAGCAGTTTAGGACTAGCGCAGTTCTTC.

The rearrangement links TRBV10-3 to TRBJ2-5; weak D call: TRBD2 (5 bases). The CDR3 contains 11 residues. V was cut by 8 bases and J by 2 bases, with 6 bases left in between. Germline CDR1 and CDR2: ENHRY and SYGVKD. Here the CDR3 reads CAIGEQETQYF. As DNA, the CDR3 is TGTGCCATCGGGGAGCAAGAGACCCAGTACTTC.

CDR3 sequence (DNA): TGTGCCAGCAGCAAAAATCAGTGGGAGACCCAGTACTTC. This sequence encodes CASSKNQWETQYF. The V call is TRBV13, the J call TRBJ2-5; no definite D call. The CDR3 length is 13 residues. V lost 5 bases and J lost 5, with 12 bases in between. Germline-derived CDR1 and CDR2 are PRHDT and FYEKMQ (reference sequence).

The chain couples TRBV7-2 to TRBJ1-5; unclear D gene. V was pared by 1 base and J by 2 bases, with 12 bases between. The CDR3 contains 16 residues. Germline CDR1 and CDR2: SGHTA and FQGNSA. The CDR3 bases are TGTGCCAGCAGCTTAGTTGGCGGGTTTGGCAATCAGCCCCAGCATTTT. It codes for CASSLVGGFGNQPQHF.

V and J are TRBV3-1 (or the pseudogene TRBV3-2) and TRBJ1-1, with D uncertain. Germline V gene data show CDR1 as LGHDT and CDR2 as YNNKEL (reference sequence). Deletions cut 4 bases from V and 1 base from J, with 7 bases between. This CDR3 comprises 13 residues. The CDR3 DNA follows: TGTGCCAGCAGCCTACGCAGGAACACTGAAGCTTTCTTT. Its translation: CASSLRRNTEAFF.

This rearrangement joins TRBV27 to TRBJ2-6; the match to TRBD2 covers 8 bases. The germline gives CDR1 MNHEY, CDR2 SMNVEV (reference sequence). V lost 3 bases, J lost 0 bases, and 7 bases stayed unmatched. The CDR3 length is 18 residues. CDR3 DNA sequence: TGTGCCAGCAGTTTCAATGGACTAGCCGTCTCTGGGGCCAACGTCCTGACTTTC. Protein sequence: CASSFNGLAVSGANVLTF.

This clone is a singleton in its sample. The chain has TRBV6-1 and TRBJ1-4; a possible D gene is TRBD1 (5 bases). This CDR3 has 16 residues. V lost 4 bases and J 0 bases, leaving 12 bases between the germline ends. Germline CDR1 and CDR2: MNHNS and SASEGT. CDR3 loop: CASSARWGATNEKLFF. The CDR3, as DNA: TGTGCCAGCAGTGCGCGATGGGGCGCAACTAATGAAAAACTGTTTTTT.

The chain carries TRBV7-2 and TRBJ1-2; TRBD1 is a possible D gene (6 bases). V was clipped by 1 base and J by 6 bases, with 15 bases between them. The CDR3 has 15 residues. The germline CDR1 and CDR2 sequences are SGHTA and FQGNSA. The CDR3 coding sequence is TGTGCCAGCAGCTTAGTGGGGGCAACTCAGGATGGCTACACCTTC. This sequence encodes CASSLVGATQDGYTF.

This chain uses TRBV15 with TRBJ2-7; TRBD2 matches at 7 bases. The germline gives CDR1 LNHNV, CDR2 YYDKDF (reference sequence). Losses at the gene ends were 0 bases for V and 1 base for J; bases not matched to a gene: 3. The CDR3 totals 15 residues. The CDR3 is CATSRDQRGSYEQYF. In DNA, the CDR3 is TGTGCCACCAGCAGAGACCAGCGGGGATCCTACGAGCAGTACTTC.

The chain couples TRBV24-1 to TRBJ2-7; 9 nucleotides align to TRBD1. CDR3 length: 17 amino acids. V shed 4 bases, J shed 2 bases, and the junction held 11 bases outside the gene matches. Germline loops: CDR1 KGHDR, CDR2 SFDVKD. CDR3: CATSEDTGGSNPYEQYF. The CDR3 DNA reads as TGTGCCACCAGTGAGGACACAGGGGGCTCAAACCCCTACGAGCAGTACTTC.

The chain is built from TRBV3-1 (or the pseudogene TRBV3-2) and TRBJ1-2; 7 bases are a match to TRBD1. The CDR3 has 15 amino acids. The V and J ends lost 3 bases and 5 bases, in that order; junction bases with no gene match: 9. CDR1 is LGHDT and CDR2 is YNNKEL in the germline V gene (reference sequence). CDR3 region: CASSQRQTGYYGYTF. The CDR3 DNA is TGTGCCAGCAGCCAGCGTCAGACAGGGTATTATGGCTACACCTTC.

This clone was recorded only once. V and J are TRBV7-9 and TRBJ2-1; 11 bases map to TRBD2. Trimming took 4 bases from V and 6 from J; bases not matched to a gene: 8. The germline CDR1 and CDR2 sequences are SEHNR and FQNEAQ (reference sequence). CDR3 length: 16 residues. The CDR3 is CASSSRLAGQFNEQFF. The DNA for the CDR3 is TGTGCCAGCAGCTCCCGACTAGCGGGACAATTCAATGAGCAGTTCTTC.

This clone was found a few times. The CDR3 DNA is TGTGCCAGCAGTACAGGCCACTCTGGAAACACCATATATTTT. Its translation is CASSTGHSGNTIYF. This chain links TRBV2 with TRBJ1-3; D might be TRBD1 (5 bases). V lost 5 bases to trimming and J lost 0 bases, with 8 bases between them. CDR3 size: 14 residues. CDR1 is SNHLY, CDR2 FYNNEI, per germline.

V usage is TRBV11-2 and J usage is TRBJ1-1; D remains unclear. V gave up 5 bases and J gave up 1 base, with 8 bases separating them. In germline, CDR1 is SGHAT, CDR2 FQNNGV. There are 13 residues in the CDR3. CDR3 bases: TGTGCCAGCAGCCTAAACCGGAACACTGAAGCTTTCTTT. Translation gives CASSLNRNTEAFF.

The gene calls are TRBV6-4 and TRBJ1-2; D ambiguous. Trimming shortened V by 6 bases and J by 2 bases, and 16 bases separated the two germline ends. CDR1 is MRHNA, CDR2 SNTAGT, per germline. This CDR3 spans 15 amino acids. The CDR3: CASSRDAGTNYGYTF. In DNA form, the CDR3 reads TGTGCCAGCAGCCGGGATGCCGGAACGAACTATGGCTACACCTTC.

This clone turned up a few times. The chain joins TRBV6-5 to TRBJ2-7, with D possibly TRBD1 on 6 matching bases. The CDR3 contains 14 residues. V lost 6 bases, J lost 6 bases, and 18 bases lay in between. Germline V gene sequence: CDR1 MNHEY, CDR2 SVGAGI. The CDR3 DNA reads TGTGCCAGCAGACTACACACAGGGTTAGCCGAGCAGTACTTC. Its translation: CASRLHTGLAEQYF.

V and J are TRBV28 and TRBJ1-6; D unresolved. This CDR3 comprises 16 residues. Between the trimmed V and J ends, which lost 5 bases and 4 bases, there was a span of 15 bases. Germline CDR1 and CDR2: MDHEN and SYDVKM. CDR3 DNA sequence: TGTGCCAGCAGTCCGCACGACATGGGTTATAATTCACCCCTCCACTTT. Encoded protein: CASSPHDMGYNSPLHF.

The chain recombines TRBV14 with TRBJ2-7; 9 positions match TRBD1. Germline CDR1 is SGHDN and CDR2 is FVKESK. V was clipped by 4 bases and J by 6 bases; unmatched bases: 7. CDR3 length: 14 amino acids. CDR3 nucleotide sequence: TGTGCCAGCAGCCGTTACAGGGGGCGGTCCGAGCAGTACTTC. Translation: CASSRYRGRSEQYF.

J is TRBJ2-3 and V is TRBV19; D uncertain. The CDR3 runs to 13 residues. Germline CDR1 and CDR2: LNHDA and SQIVND (reference sequence). The V gene lost 2 bases and the J gene lost 6 bases, with 9 bases spanning the gap. CDR3 loop: CASSISLLDTQYF. As DNA, the CDR3 is TGTGCCAGTAGTATATCCCTTTTGGATACGCAGTATTTT.

This chain joins TRBV6-5 and TRBJ1-3, with D perhaps TRBD1 (5 bases). This CDR3 spans 14 amino acids. The germline V gene has CDR1 MNHEY and CDR2 SVGAGI. The V and J ends lost 6 bases and 4 bases respectively, with 13 bases between them. CDR3 in amino acids: CASSPGISGNTIYF. The DNA for the CDR3 is TGTGCCAGCAGCCCAGGGATTTCCGGAAACACCATATATTTT.

The V call is TRBV19, the J call TRBJ2-7; a weak D match, TRBD2 (5 bases). CDR1 and CDR2 (germline): LNHDA, SQIVND (reference sequence). V dropped 4 bases and J dropped 7 bases, with 14 bases sitting between them. The CDR3 is 13 amino acids. CDR3 nucleotide sequence: TGTGCCAGTAGTACGGACCTCTCGGGGGAGCAGTACTTC. It encodes CASSTDLSGEQYF.

The V and J genes are TRBV20-1 and TRBJ2-7, with 8 bases aligning to TRBD2. V lost 3 bases to trimming and J lost 1 base; unmatched junction nucleotides: 20. Germline V lookup: CDR1 DFQATT, CDR2 SNEGSKA (reference sequence). The CDR3 covers 19 residues. Here the CDR3 DNA reads TGCAGTGCTAGTAAGGTGAACCACCCCGAGACGGGAGGGTCCTACGAGCAGTACTTC. Protein product: CSASKVNHPETGGSYEQYF.

The chain couples TRBV19 to TRBJ1-3, with D perhaps matching TRBD1 (5 bases). Trimming took 8 bases from V and 3 from J, leaving 17 bases between them. This CDR3 spans 15 amino acids. CDR1 is LNHDA and CDR2 is SQIVND in the germline V gene (reference sequence). The CDR3 DNA sequence: TGTGCCAGTGCCCCCGATGGGGGGTATGGAAACACCATATATTTT. It yields the protein CASAPDGGYGNTIYF.

About this clone: At one of its ends the junction is not consistent with the germline gene, which may arise from a read error. The rearrangement links TRBV7-9 to TRBJ1-1; possibly TRBD1 for D (6 bases). CDR1 is SEHNR and CDR2 is FQNEAQ in the germline V gene (reference sequence). The CDR3 has 15 residues. The CDR3 sequence is CASSLAPTGYTEAFF. As DNA, the CDR3 is TGTGCCAGCAGCCTAGCCCCCACAGGGTACACTGAAGCTTTCTTT.

The genes are TRBV25-1 and TRBJ2-7; 12 bases are shared with TRBD1. V was clipped by 8 bases and J by 5 bases; unmatched bases: 4. Looked up from germline, CDR1 is MGHDK and CDR2 is SYGVNS. The CDR3 length is 13 residues. CDR3 DNA: TGTGCCAGCGGGGGGACAGGGGGCAACGAGCAGTACTTC. It codes for CASGGTGGNEQYF.

The gene calls are TRBV19 and TRBJ2-1; 11 bases line up with TRBD2. Trimming cost V 6 bases and J 10 bases; bases outside gene matches: 11. Germline-derived CDR1 and CDR2 are LNHDA and SQIVND (reference sequence). The CDR3 covers 15 residues. CDR3 amino acids: CASSIQLAGGGEQFF. The CDR3 DNA follows: TGTGCCAGTAGCATACAATTAGCGGGAGGGGGCGAGCAGTTCTTC.

The V gene is TRBV6-5, the J gene TRBJ1-2; 10 bases match TRBD1. Germline CDR1 and CDR2: MNHEY and SVGAGI. This CDR3 comprises 15 residues. V lost 7 bases and J lost 8; bases outside the gene matches: 13. The CDR3: CASTPFGTGDRGYTF. Here the CDR3 DNA reads TGTGCCAGCACCCCGTTCGGGACAGGGGATAGAGGCTACACCTTC.

V is TRBV5-1 and J is TRBJ2-5, with D possibly matching TRBD2 (6 bases). Trimming pared 6 bases from V and 1 base from J, leaving 10 bases between. The CDR3 has 13 residues. In germline, CDR1 is SGHRS, CDR2 YFSETQ. The CDR3 protein is CASKEGPQETQYF. In nucleotides, the CDR3 is TGCGCCAGCAAGGAGGGGCCCCAAGAGACCCAGTACTTC.

This clone was seen only once. This chain links TRBV3-1 (or the pseudogene TRBV3-2) with TRBJ2-7, with 7 bases lining up with TRBD1. CDR1 is LGHDT, CDR2 YNNKEL, per germline (reference sequence). The length of the CDR3 is 15 residues. V lost 5 bases to trimming and J lost 3 bases; unmatched junction nucleotides: 10. This chain's CDR3 is CASSYTGQTGYEQYF. The CDR3 DNA follows: TGTGCCAGCAGCTACACGGGACAGACCGGCTACGAGCAGTACTTC.

This clone has only a few counts. The sample has other DNA sequences that encode this CDR3 too. The chain has TRBV6-5 and TRBJ2-3; 9 nucleotides align to TRBD2. With 1 base clipped from V and 1 base from J, the junction kept 3 bases outside the gene matches. CDR3 length: 16 residues. Per the germline V gene, CDR1 is MNHEY and CDR2 is SVGAGI. The CDR3: CASSYLASGGTDTQYF. The CDR3 region has the DNA TGTGCCAGCAGTTACTTGGCTAGCGGGGGCACAGATACGCAGTATTTT.